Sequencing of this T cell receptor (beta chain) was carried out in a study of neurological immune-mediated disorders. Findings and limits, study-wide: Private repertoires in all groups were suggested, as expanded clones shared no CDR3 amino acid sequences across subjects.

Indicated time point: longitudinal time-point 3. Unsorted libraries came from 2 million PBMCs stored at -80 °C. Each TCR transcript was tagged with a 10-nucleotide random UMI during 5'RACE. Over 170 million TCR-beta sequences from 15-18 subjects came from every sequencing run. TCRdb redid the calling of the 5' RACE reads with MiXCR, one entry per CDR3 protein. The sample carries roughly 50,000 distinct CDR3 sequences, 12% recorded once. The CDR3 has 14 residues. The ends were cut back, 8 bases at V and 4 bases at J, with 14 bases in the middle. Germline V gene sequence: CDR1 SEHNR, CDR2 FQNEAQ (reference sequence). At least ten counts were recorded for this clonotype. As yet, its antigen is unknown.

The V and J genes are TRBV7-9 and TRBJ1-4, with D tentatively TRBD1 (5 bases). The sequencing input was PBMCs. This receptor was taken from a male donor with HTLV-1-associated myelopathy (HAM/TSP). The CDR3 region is CASGTGEVNEKLFF. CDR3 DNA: TGTGCCAGCGGAACAGGCGAGGTTAATGAAAAACTGTTTTTT.